A selection of T cell receptor beta chains follows, all from one sample in a study of shared clonotypes between healthy human individuals. TCRdb's table, derived via immunoSEQ multiplex PCR, lists solely in-frame clones and lacks some. Among some 1.5 million clones, approximately 97% were seen once, and the ten largest hold approximately 1.2%. The sample consisted of naive CD4+ T cells sorted from blood. These receptors came from a man aged 25 to 40 in good health. The CDR3 runs from the conserved cysteine through the conserved F or W. Each record gives: CDR3 DNA, CDR3 protein, D gene, J gene, clone size, V gene. The D gene is left open where the match is weak. Size is omitted from some rows. Given values are once, few, many or a class for expanded clones.

TGTGCCAGCAGGTCAACGGTGAACACCGGGGAGCTGTTTTTT	CASRSTVNTGELFF	.	TRBJ2-2	.	TRBV6-5
TGTGCCAGCAGTGAGAATAGCGATGAGCAGTTCTTC	CASSENSDEQFF	.	TRBJ2-1	.	TRBV6-1
TGTGCCAGCAAGAAGGGTGGCGGGAGTCGGGATGAGCAGTTCTTC	CASKKGGGSRDEQFF	TRBD2	TRBJ2-1	.	TRBV27
TGCAGCGCCAGAAGCACTGAAGCTTTCTTT	CSARSTEAFF	.	TRBJ1-1	.	TRBV29-1
TGCAGCGGACACGGACAGTTCGGGGAGCTGTTTTTT	CSGHGQFGELFF	.	TRBJ2-2	.	TRBV29-1
TGCGCCAGCAGCTTTCTAGCGGGAGTCACAGATACGCAGTATTTT	CASSFLAGVTDTQYF	TRBD2	TRBJ2-3	once	TRBV5-1
TGTGCCTCCACAGGCGGAGCATATGAAAAACTGTTTTTT	CASTGGAYEKLFF	.	TRBJ1-4	.	TRBV28
TGTGCCAGTCTTCCAACTAGCGGGAGTTTAAGAGATACGCAGTATTTT	CASLPTSGSLRDTQYF	TRBD2	TRBJ2-3	.	TRBV28
TGTGCCAGCAGCGCCGATGAGGGACAGGGGTATCAGCCCCAGCATTTT	CASSADEGQGYQPQHF	TRBD1	TRBJ1-5	.	TRBV9
TGTGCCAGCAACCAGGGGGGGCCGGACGACTACGAGCAGTACTTC	CASNQGGPDDYEQYF	.	TRBJ2-7	.	TRBV5-5
TGTGCCAGCAGTTATTCAGCGGGGCGACTTTTCACAGATACGCAGTATTTT	CASSYSAGRLFTDTQYF	TRBD2	TRBJ2-3	.	TRBV25-1
TGTGCCAGCAGCTGGACTAGCGGGAGTATCTACGAGCAGTACTTC	CASSWTSGSIYEQYF	TRBD2	TRBJ2-7	.	TRBV7-2
TGTGCCAGCAGTGGGAAGACAGGGGTGGGCACCGGGGAGCTGTTTTTT	CASSGKTGVGTGELFF	TRBD1	TRBJ2-2	.	TRBV6-1
TGTGCCAGCAGCCCCGGGGGGTATTCCTACAATGAGCAGTTCTTC	CASSPGGYSYNEQFF	TRBD2	TRBJ2-1	.	TRBV7-2
TGTGCCAGCAGTCACGGGACAACCGAGCAGTTCTTC	CASSHGTTEQFF	.	TRBJ2-1	.	TRBV6-5
TGTGCCAGTAGTATGAGTCAGGCCCAGTGGGAGCAGTACTTC	CASSMSQAQWEQYF	.	TRBJ2-7	.	TRBV19
TGTGCCAGCAGTTTATGGAGCTCTAGCGGAGTGGACACCGGGGAGCTGTTTTTT	CASSLWSSSGVDTGELFF	TRBD2	TRBJ2-2	.	TRBV27
TGTGCCAGCAGCTTAGGACAGGGGGCAAGGCAGCCCCAGCATTTT	CASSLGQGARQPQHF	TRBD1	TRBJ1-5	.	TRBV7-9
TGTGCCAGCAGTTTGGTGCCTAGCGGGAGTAGTGAGCAGTTCTTC	CASSLVPSGSSEQFF	TRBD2	TRBJ2-1	.	TRBV6-5
TGCAGCGTTGAAAACCGAGCTTTCTTT	CSVENRAFF	.	TRBJ1-1	.	TRBV29-1
TGTGCCAGCAGTTCTACTCGACTGCGATCCTACGAGCAGTACTTC	CASSSTRLRSYEQYF	.	TRBJ2-7	.	TRBV28
TGTGCCAGCCGGCGAGCAACTAATGAAAAACTGTTTTTT	CASRRATNEKLFF	.	TRBJ1-4	.	TRBV7-2
TGTGCCAGCAGCTCGACAGGGAAAATGGCAGATACGCAGTATTTT	CASSSTGKMADTQYF	TRBD1	TRBJ2-3	.	TRBV5-4
TGCGCCAGCAGCTCTGGACTAGCGGGAGTCCCCGAGCAGTACTTC	CASSSGLAGVPEQYF	TRBD2	TRBJ2-7	once	TRBV5-1
TGTGCCAGCAGCCACCCCCGGAGTGGAAACACCATATATTTT	CASSHPRSGNTIYF	.	TRBJ1-3	.	TRBV6-5
TGCGCCAGCAGCCCGGACAGGATGAACACTGAAGCTTTCTTT	CASSPDRMNTEAFF	TRBD1	TRBJ1-1	.	TRBV5-1
TGTGCCTGGACGGAATTTGGGGCGCAACCCGTTTTGAGTTCCGAGCAGTACTTC	CAWTEFGAQPVLSSEQYF	.	TRBJ2-7	.	TRBV30
TGTGCTAGTGGCGAGGGACAGGGATATTACAATGAGCAGTTCTTC	CASGEGQGYYNEQFF	TRBD1	TRBJ2-1	.	TRBV12-5
TGTGCCAGCAGTTATAGCAGAGGCACTTACGAGCAGTACTTC	CASSYSRGTYEQYF	.	TRBJ2-7	.	TRBV6-5
TGTGCCAGCAGCCCTAAAGCAGGGGGCGCCCCTAACTATGGCTACACCTTC	CASSPKAGGAPNYGYTF	TRBD1	TRBJ1-2	.	TRBV7-8
TGTGCCAGCATCTCCGGGACGGGGAGCAATCAGCCCCAGCATTTT	CASISGTGSNQPQHF	.	TRBJ1-5	.	TRBV28
TGTGCCAGCAGCTTGGAACCGGGGCGCGATAGCGGGAGAATCCAGTTCTTC	CASSLEPGRDSGRIQFF	TRBD2	TRBJ2-1	.	TRBV7-2
TGTGCCAGTAGTATGCCGGGACTAGCGGGAGTAGGCGGGGAGCTGTTTTTT	CASSMPGLAGVGGELFF	TRBD2	TRBJ2-2	.	TRBV19
TGCGCCAGCAGCTATACAGTGAACACTGAAGCTTTCTTT	CASSYTVNTEAFF	.	TRBJ1-1	.	TRBV5-1
TGTGCCAGCAGTGAATACAAATACACAGATACGCAGTATTTT	CASSEYKYTDTQYF	.	TRBJ2-3	.	TRBV6-1
TGCGCCAGCAGTGTTACAGGGAGGAGCGAGCAGTACTTC	CASSVTGRSEQYF	.	TRBJ2-7	.	TRBV5-1
TGTGCCAGCAGCTTTGGGCGGGGCTCCTACGAGCAGTACTTC	CASSFGRGSYEQYF	.	TRBJ2-7	.	TRBV7-8
TGTGCCAGCAGCTTAGCGTTTACCGGGGAGCTGTTTTTT	CASSLAFTGELFF	.	TRBJ2-2	.	TRBV11-2
TGTGCCAGTCGACGACAGGGGGCTGAAGCTTTCTTT	CASRRQGAEAFF	TRBD1	TRBJ1-1	.	TRBV2
TGTGCCAGCAGCTTAGAGGGGGGGCCAGGCTACGAGCAGTACTTC	CASSLEGGPGYEQYF	.	TRBJ2-7	.	TRBV7-2
TGTGCCAGCAGTGCCCAGGGCCTTAATCAGCCCCAGCATTTT	CASSAQGLNQPQHF	.	TRBJ1-5	.	TRBV2
TGCGCCAGCAGCTGGGACTACACCAGCCAAGAGACCCAGTACTTC	CASSWDYTSQETQYF	TRBD2	TRBJ2-5	.	TRBV5-1
TGCGCCAGCAGCTCCGGACTAGCGGGAGGCCAAGAGCAGTTCTTC	CASSSGLAGGQEQFF	TRBD2	TRBJ2-1	.	TRBV5-1
TGTGCCAGCAGCTTAGACCCCGGGACCGAGACCCAGTACTTC	CASSLDPGTETQYF	.	TRBJ2-5	.	TRBV7-2
TGCGCCAGCAGCTTGGTGGCTCACAATGAGCAGTTCTTC	CASSLVAHNEQFF	.	TRBJ2-1	.	TRBV5-1
TGTGCCAGCAGCGTATCGCGGAACACTGAAGCTTTCTTT	CASSVSRNTEAFF	.	TRBJ1-1	.	TRBV11-3
TGTGCCAGCAGCGTAGATCCAGGGCCCACTGAAGCTTTCTTT	CASSVDPGPTEAFF	.	TRBJ1-1	.	TRBV9
TGTGCCAGCAATCTTCAGGGACAGGTACTGGGCTACACCTTC	CASNLQGQVLGYTF	TRBD1	TRBJ1-2	.	TRBV6-1
TGCGCCAGCAGCTTGGACAGAAGCTCCTACAATGAGCAGTTCTTC	CASSLDRSSYNEQFF	.	TRBJ2-1	.	TRBV5-1
TGTGCCAGCAGTGGAAGGTACCCCTCCTACGAGCAGTACTTC	CASSGRYPSYEQYF	.	TRBJ2-7	.	TRBV27
TGTGCCAGCAGCTTGGTTGGGGAGGCCTACGAGCAGTACTTC	CASSLVGEAYEQYF	.	TRBJ2-7	.	TRBV5-5
TGTGCCAGCAGCTTAGGGGGCAGAGAGTACAATGAGCAGTTCTTC	CASSLGGREYNEQFF	.	TRBJ2-1	.	TRBV7-9
TGTGCCAGTAGTATTAAGTACGAACTGTTTTTT	CASSIKYELFF	.	TRBJ1-4	.	TRBV19
TGTGCCAGCAGTTACGTGGCGTCCGGAAACACCATATATTTT	CASSYVASGNTIYF	.	TRBJ1-3	.	TRBV6-6
TGTGCCAGCAGTTTAGCGTCGCTGGCGGGCGATGAGCAGTTCTTC	CASSLASLAGDEQFF	.	TRBJ2-1	.	TRBV28
TGTGCCAGCAGCATGCTAGGTATGGATGAGCAGTTCTTC	CASSMLGMDEQFF	.	TRBJ2-1	once	TRBV5-6
TGTGCCAGCAGCCGAACCATTGGGGGAGGCTTGGCTGTATACGAGCAGTACTTC	CASSRTIGGGLAVYEQYF	.	TRBJ2-7	.	TRBV27